This T cell receptor beta chain was obtained from a study of T cells in Graves' hyperthyroidism and ophthalmopathy. Amplification yielded TCR beta CDR3 regions, with RNA transcripts as the source. The TCR CDR3 was amplified in a first-round RT-PCR using the HTBI primer set. MiXCR, applied by TCRdb to the multiplex PCR reads, yields one record per CDR3 protein. The table shows fewer than 800,000 distinct CDR3 sequences, with about 16% occurring only once. This clonotype was seen a handful of times. This CDR3 has 16 amino acids. Germline loops: CDR1 MNHNS, CDR2 SASEGT. V shed 4 bases and J shed 2 bases, with 17 bases lying between them.

Sequencing used blood. The V gene is TRBV6-1, the J gene TRBJ2-5; D possibly matches TRBD1 or TRBD2 (5 bases each). The receptor was derived from a man between 18 and 29 years old with Graves' hyperthyroidism. For the CDR3, the DNA is TGTGCCAGCAGTGTCCACCGGCAGGGAGAGCAAGAGACCCAGTACTTC. Translating gives CASSVHRQGEQETQYF.